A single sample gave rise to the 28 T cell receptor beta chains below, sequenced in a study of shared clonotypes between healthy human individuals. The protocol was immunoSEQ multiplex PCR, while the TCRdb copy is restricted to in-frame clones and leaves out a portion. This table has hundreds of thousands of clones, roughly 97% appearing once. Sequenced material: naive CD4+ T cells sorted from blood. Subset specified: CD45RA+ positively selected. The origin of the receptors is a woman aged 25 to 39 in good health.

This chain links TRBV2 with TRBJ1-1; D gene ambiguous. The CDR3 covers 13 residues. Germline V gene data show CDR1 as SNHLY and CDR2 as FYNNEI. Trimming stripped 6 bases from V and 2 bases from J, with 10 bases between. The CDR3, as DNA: TGTGCCAGCAGGAAGGAATTAAACACTGAAGCTTTCTTT. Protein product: CASRKELNTEAFF.

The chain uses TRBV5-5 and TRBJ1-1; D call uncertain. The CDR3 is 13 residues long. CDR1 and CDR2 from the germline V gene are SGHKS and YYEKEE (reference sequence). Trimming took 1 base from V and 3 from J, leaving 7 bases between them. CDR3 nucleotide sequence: TGTGCCAGCAGCTTGAACGGGGACACTGAAGCTTTCTTT. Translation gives CASSLNGDTEAFF.

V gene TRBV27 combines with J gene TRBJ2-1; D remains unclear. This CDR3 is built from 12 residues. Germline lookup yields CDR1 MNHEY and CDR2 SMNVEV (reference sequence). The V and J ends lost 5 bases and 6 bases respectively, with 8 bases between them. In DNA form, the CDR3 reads TGTGCCAGCAGTCCCCTTACCAATGAGCAGTTCTTC. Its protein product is CASSPLTNEQFF.

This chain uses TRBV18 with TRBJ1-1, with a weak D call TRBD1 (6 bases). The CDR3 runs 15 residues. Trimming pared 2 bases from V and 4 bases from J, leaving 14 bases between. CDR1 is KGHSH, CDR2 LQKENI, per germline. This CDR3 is CASSPLQGRGTEAFF. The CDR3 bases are TGTGCCAGCTCACCATTACAGGGACGTGGCACTGAAGCTTTCTTT.

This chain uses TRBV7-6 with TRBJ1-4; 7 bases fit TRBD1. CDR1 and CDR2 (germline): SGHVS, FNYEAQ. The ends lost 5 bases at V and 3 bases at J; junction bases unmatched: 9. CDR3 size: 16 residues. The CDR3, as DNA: TGTGCCAGCAGCCTAGGAACCCAGGGGGCTAATGAAAAACTGTTTTTT. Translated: CASSLGTQGANEKLFF.

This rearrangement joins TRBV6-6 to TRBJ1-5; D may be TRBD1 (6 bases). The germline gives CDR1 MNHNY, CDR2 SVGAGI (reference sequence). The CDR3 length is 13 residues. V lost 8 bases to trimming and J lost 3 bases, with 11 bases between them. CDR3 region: CASRQDHNQPQHF. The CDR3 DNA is TGTGCCAGCCGACAGGACCACAATCAGCCCCAGCATTTT.

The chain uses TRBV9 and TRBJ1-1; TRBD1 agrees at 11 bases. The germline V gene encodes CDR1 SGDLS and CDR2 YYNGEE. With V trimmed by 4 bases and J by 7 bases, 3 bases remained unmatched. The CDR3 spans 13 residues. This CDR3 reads CASSIGTGGEAFF. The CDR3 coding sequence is TGTGCCAGCAGCATTGGGACAGGGGGTGAAGCTTTCTTT.

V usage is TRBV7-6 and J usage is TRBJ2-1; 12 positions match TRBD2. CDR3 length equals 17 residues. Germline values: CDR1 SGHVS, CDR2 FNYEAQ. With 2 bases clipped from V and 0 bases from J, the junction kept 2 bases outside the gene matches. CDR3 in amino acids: CASSLPSGRASYNEQFF. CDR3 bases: TGTGCCAGCAGCTTACCTAGCGGGAGGGCCTCCTACAATGAGCAGTTCTTC.

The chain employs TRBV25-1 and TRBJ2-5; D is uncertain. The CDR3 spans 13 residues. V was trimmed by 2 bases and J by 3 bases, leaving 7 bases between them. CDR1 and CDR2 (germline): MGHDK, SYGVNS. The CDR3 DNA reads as TGTGCCAGCAGTGAAGCGGCCGAAGAGACCCAGTACTTC. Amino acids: CASSEAAEETQYF.

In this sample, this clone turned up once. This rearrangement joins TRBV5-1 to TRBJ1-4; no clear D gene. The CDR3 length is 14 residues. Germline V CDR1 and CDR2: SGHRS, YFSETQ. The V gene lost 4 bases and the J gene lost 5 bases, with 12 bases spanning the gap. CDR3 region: CASSRRERNEKLFF. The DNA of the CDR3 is TGCGCCAGCAGCCGTCGGGAGAGGAATGAAAAACTGTTTTTT.

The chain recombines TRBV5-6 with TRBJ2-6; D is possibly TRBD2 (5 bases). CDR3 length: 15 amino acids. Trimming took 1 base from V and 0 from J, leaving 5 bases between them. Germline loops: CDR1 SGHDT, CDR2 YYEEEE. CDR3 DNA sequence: TGTGCCAGCAGCTTGCGGGGCTCTGGGGCCAACGTCCTGACTTTC. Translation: CASSLRGSGANVLTF. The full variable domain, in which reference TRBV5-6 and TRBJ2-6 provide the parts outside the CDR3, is DAGVTQSPTHLIKTRGQQVTLRCSPKSGHDTVSWYQQALGQGPQFIFQYYEEEERQRGNFPDRFSGHQFPNYSSELNVNALLLGDSALYLCASSLRGSGANVLTFGAGSRLTVL.

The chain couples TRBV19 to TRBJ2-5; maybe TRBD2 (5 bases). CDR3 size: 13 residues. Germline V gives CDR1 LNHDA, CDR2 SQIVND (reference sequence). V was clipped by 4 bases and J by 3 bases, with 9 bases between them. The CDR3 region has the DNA TGTGCCAGTAGTAGCGGGCTGGAAGAGACCCAGTACTTC. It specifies CASSSGLEETQYF.

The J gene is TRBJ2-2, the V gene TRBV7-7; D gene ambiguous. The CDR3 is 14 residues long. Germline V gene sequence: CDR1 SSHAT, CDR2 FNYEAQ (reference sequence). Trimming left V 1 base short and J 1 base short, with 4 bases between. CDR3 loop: CASSLGMNTGELFF. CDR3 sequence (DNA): TGTGCCAGCAGCTTAGGGATGAACACCGGGGAGCTGTTTTTT.

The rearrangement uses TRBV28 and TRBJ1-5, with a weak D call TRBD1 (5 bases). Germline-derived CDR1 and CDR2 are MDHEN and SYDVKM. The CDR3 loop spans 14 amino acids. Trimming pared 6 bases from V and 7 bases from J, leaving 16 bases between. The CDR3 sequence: CASSLRTIRQPQHF. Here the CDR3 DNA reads TGTGCCAGCAGCCTTCGGACAATTCGGCAGCCCCAGCATTTT.

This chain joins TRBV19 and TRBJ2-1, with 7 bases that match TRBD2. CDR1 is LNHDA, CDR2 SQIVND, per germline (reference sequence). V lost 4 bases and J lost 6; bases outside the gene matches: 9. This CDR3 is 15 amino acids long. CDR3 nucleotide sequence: TGTGCCAGTAGTACGGCTAGCGGCGTCTCCAATGAGCAGTTCTTC. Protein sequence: CASSTASGVSNEQFF. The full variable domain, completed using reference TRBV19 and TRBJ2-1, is DGGITQSPKYLFRKEGQNVTLSCEQNLNHDAMYWYRQDPGQGLRLIYYSQIVNDFQKGDIAEGYSVSREKKESFPLTVTSAQKNPTAFYLCASSTASGVSNEQFFGPGTRLTVL.

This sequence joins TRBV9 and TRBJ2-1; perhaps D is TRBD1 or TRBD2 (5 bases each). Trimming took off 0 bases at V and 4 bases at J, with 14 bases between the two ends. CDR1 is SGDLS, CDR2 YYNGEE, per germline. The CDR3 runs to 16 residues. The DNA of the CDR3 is TGTGCCAGCAGCGTAGTAACGGGACCTCTTTACAATGAGCAGTTCTTC. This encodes CASSVVTGPLYNEQFF.

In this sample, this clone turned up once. CDR3 residues: CASSPVFNYGYTF. CDR3 DNA: TGTGCCAGCAGCCCGGTATTTAACTATGGCTACACCTTC. This chain connects TRBV14 to TRBJ1-2; no clear D gene. This CDR3 spans 13 amino acids. Per the germline V gene, CDR1 is SGHDN and CDR2 is FVKESK. The germline V and J ends were trimmed by 4 bases and 1 base, with 7 bases remaining between them. The full variable domain, rest sourced from reference TRBV14 and TRBJ1-2, is EAGVTQFPSHSVIEKGQTVTLRCDPISGHDNLYWYRRVMGKEIKFLLHFVKESKQDESGMPNNRFLAERTGGTYSTLKVQPAELEDSGVYFCASSPVFNYGYTFGSGTRLTVV.

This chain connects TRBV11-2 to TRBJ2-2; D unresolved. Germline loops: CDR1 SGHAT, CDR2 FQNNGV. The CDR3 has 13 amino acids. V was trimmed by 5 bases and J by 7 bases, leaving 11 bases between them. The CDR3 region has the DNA TGTGCCAGCAGCCCAGGATATGGCGGGGAGCTGTTTTTT. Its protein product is CASSPGYGGELFF.

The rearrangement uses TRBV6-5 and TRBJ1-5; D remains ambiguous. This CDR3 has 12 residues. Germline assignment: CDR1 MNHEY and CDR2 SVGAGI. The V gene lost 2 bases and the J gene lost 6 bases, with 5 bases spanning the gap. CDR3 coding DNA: TGTGCCAGCAGTTACAAGGGTCAGCCCCAGCATTTT. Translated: CASSYKGQPQHF.

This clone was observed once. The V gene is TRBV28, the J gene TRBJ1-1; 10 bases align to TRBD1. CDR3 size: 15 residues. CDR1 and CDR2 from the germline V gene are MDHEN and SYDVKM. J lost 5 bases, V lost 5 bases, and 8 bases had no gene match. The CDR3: CASSPGDRGWTEAFF. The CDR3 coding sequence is TGTGCCAGCAGTCCGGGGGACAGGGGATGGACTGAAGCTTTCTTT.

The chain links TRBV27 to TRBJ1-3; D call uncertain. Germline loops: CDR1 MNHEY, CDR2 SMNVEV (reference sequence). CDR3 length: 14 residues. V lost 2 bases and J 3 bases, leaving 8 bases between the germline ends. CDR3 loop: CASSLRGYGNTIYF. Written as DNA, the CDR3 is TGTGCCAGCAGTTTACGCGGGTATGGAAACACCATATATTTT.

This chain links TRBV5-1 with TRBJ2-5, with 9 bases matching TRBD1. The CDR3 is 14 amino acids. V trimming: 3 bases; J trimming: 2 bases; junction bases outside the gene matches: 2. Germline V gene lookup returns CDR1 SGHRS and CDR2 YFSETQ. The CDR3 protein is CASSYGTGQETQYF. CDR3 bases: TGCGCCAGCAGCTATGGGACAGGGCAAGAGACCCAGTACTTC.

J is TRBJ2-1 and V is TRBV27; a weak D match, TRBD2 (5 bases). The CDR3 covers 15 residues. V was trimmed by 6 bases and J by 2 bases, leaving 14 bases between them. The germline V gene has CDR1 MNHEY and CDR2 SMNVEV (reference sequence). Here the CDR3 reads CASSPTGSTYNEQFF. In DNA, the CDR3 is TGTGCCAGCAGCCCTACTGGGAGCACCTACAATGAGCAGTTCTTC.

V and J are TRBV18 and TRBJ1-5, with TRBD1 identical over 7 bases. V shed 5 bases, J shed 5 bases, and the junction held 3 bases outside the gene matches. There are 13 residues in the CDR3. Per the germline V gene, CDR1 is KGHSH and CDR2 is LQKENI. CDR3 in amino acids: CASSSDRYQPQHF. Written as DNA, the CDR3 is TGTGCCAGCTCATCGGACAGGTATCAGCCCCAGCATTTT.

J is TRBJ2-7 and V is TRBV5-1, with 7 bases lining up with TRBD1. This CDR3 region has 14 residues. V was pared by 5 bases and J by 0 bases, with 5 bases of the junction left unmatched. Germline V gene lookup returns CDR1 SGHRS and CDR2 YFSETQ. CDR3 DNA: TGCGCCAGCAGAAACAGGGGAAGCTCCTACGAGCAGTACTTC. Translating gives CASRNRGSSYEQYF. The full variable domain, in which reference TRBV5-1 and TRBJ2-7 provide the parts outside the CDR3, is KAGVTQTPRYLIKTRGQQVTLSCSPISGHRSVSWYQQTPGQGLQFLFEYFSETQRNKGNFPGRFSGRQFSNSRSEMNVSTLELGDSALYLCASRNRGSSYEQYFGPGTRLTVT.

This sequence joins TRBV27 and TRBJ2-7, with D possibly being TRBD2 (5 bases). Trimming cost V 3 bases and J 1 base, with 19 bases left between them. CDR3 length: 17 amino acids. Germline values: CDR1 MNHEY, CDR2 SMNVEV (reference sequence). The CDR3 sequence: CASSFTLPRGESYEQYF. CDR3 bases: TGTGCCAGCAGTTTCACCCTTCCCCGGGGAGAGTCCTACGAGCAGTACTTC.

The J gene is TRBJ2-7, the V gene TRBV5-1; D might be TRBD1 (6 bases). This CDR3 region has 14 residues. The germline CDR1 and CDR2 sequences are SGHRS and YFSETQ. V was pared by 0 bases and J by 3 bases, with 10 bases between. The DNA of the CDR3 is TGCGCCAGCAGCTTGGTAACAGGGAGCTACGAGCAGTACTTC. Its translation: CASSLVTGSYEQYF.

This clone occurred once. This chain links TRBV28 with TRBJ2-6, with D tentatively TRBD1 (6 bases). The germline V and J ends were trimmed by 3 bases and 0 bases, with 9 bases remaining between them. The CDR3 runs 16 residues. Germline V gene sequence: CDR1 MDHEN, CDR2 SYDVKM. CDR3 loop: CASSLNRVSGANVLTF. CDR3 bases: TGTGCCAGCAGTTTGAACAGGGTCTCTGGGGCCAACGTCCTGACTTTC.